This paragraph reports one T cell receptor (beta chain). As yet, its antigen is unknown. Profiled with immunoSEQ multiplex PCR; TCRdb holds only in-frame clones, not every one. The sample contains about 120,000 clones, roughly 85% of which appear only once. The source of the sample is a study of T cell responses to AZD1222 COVID-19 vaccine. Points from the study as a whole: Dominant CD4 TCR responses targeted spike regions 160-218 and 743-854. Every sample of the repertoires postdated the peak T cell response. Targeting of unmutated variant regions was reportedly seen in nearly half of spike-specific TCRs.

The V gene's germline CDR1 is MNHEY and CDR2 SVGEGT. The CDR3 sequence is 12 residues long. Trimming took off 6 bases at V and 5 bases at J, with 9 bases between the two ends. This TCR was recovered from an adult in good health. The rearrangement uses TRBV6-2 or TRBV6-3 and TRBJ2-3, with D uncertain. The sequencing used peripheral blood, collected on day 0 of MenACWY control vaccination. The CDR3 reads CASSPTLDTQYF. The CDR3 DNA is TGTGCCAGCAGCCCCACTCTAGATACGCAGTATTTT.